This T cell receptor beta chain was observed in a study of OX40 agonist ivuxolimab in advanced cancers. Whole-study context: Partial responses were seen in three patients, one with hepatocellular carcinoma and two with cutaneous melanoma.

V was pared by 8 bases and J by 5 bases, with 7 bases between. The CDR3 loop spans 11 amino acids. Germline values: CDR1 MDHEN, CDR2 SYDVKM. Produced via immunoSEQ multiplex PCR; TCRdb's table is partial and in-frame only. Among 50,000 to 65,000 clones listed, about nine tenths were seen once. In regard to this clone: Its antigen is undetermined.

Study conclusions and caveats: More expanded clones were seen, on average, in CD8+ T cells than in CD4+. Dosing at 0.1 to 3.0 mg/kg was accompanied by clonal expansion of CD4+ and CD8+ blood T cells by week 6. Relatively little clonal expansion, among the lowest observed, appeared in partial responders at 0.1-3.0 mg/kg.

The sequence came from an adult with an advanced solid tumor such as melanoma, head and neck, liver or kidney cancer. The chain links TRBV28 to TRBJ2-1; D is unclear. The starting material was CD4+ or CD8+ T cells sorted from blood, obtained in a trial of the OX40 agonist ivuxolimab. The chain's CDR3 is CASLIDNEQFF. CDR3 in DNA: TGTGCCAGCCTGATTGACAATGAGCAGTTCTTC.